These 7 T cell receptor beta chains originate from one sample sequenced in a study of beta chain features in type 1 diabetes. As every portion of the isolated RNA was reverse transcribed, the sequencing read expressed TCRB transcripts. The table came from immunoSEQ multiplex PCR; TCRdb's copy has only in-frame clones and leaves some out. This sample has 810,000 or so clones, with roughly 15% found just once. Sequencing was carried out using naive CD4+ T cells from blood. The receptor set was obtained from a young woman in good health.

V is TRBV10-1 and J is TRBJ2-3, with 11 bases lining up with TRBD2. This CDR3 has 16 residues. V shed 4 bases and J 5 bases; nucleotides not matched to a gene: 8. Germline CDR1 WNHNN, CDR2 SYGVQD (reference sequence). The CDR3 sequence is CASSGRLAGSRDTQYF. CDR3 bases: TGCGCCAGCAGTGGAAGACTAGCGGGAAGTAGAGATACGCAGTATTTT.

The V call is TRBV7-2, the J call TRBJ2-1, with D tentatively TRBD1 or TRBD2 (5 bases each). CDR1 is SGHTA, CDR2 FQGNSA, per germline. This CDR3 has 14 residues. The V and J ends lost 7 bases and 5 bases respectively, with 15 bases between them. The CDR3 DNA reads as TGTGCCAGCACCTTTTGGCAGGGACACAATGAGCAGTTCTTC. Translation: CASTFWQGHNEQFF. The complete variable domain, with remaining parts taken from reference TRBV7-2 and TRBJ2-1, reads GAGVSQSPSNKVTEKGKDVELRCDPISGHTALYWYRQSLGQGLEFLIYFQGNSAPDKSGLPSDRFSAERTGGSVSTLTIQRTQQEDSAVYLCASTFWQGHNEQFFGPGTRLTVL.

The V gene is TRBV13, the J gene TRBJ1-2; 7 bases are shared with TRBD1. Germline V lookup: CDR1 PRHDT, CDR2 FYEKMQ (reference sequence). CDR3 size: 17 residues. Germline trimming cut 5 bases from V and 2 bases from J; bases unmatched to any gene: 14. CDR3 sequence: CASSPPRAQGRNYGYTF. In DNA, the CDR3 is TGTGCCAGCAGCCCCCCAAGGGCACAGGGGAGGAACTATGGCTACACCTTC.

This clone was detected a few times. This chain joins TRBV5-4 and TRBJ2-5, with D unresolved. Per the germline V gene, CDR1 is SGHNT and CDR2 is YYREEE (reference sequence). With 0 bases removed from V and 2 bases from J, the gap between germline ends came to 8 bases. The CDR3 loop spans 14 amino acids. The CDR3 sequence: CASSLGVRQETQYF. CDR3 bases: TGTGCCAGCAGCTTGGGAGTAAGGCAAGAGACCCAGTACTTC.

V gene TRBV19 combines with J gene TRBJ1-1; D not resolved. Germline assignment: CDR1 LNHDA and CDR2 SQIVND (reference sequence). The V end lost 6 bases, the J end lost 2 bases, and 16 bases lay between the germline ends. CDR3 length: 15 amino acids. The chain's CDR3 is CASRFDFWENTEAFF. CDR3 nucleotide sequence: TGTGCCAGTAGATTCGATTTTTGGGAAAACACTGAAGCTTTCTTT. Using reference TRBV19 and TRBJ1-1 for the parts outside the CDR3, the full variable domain is DGGITQSPKYLFRKEGQNVTLSCEQNLNHDAMYWYRQDPGQGLRLIYYSQIVNDFQKGDIAEGYSVSREKKESFPLTVTSAQKNPTAFYLCASRFDFWENTEAFFGQGTRLTVV.

This clone has more than one count but fewer than ten. The chain uses TRBV7-2 and TRBJ2-1; 12 positions agree with TRBD2. CDR3 size: 16 residues. V lost 6 bases, J lost 5 bases, and 8 bases stayed unmatched. Looked up from germline, CDR1 is SGHTA and CDR2 is FQGNSA. CDR3 coding DNA: TGTGCCAGCAGGACTGAGCTAGCGGGAGGGAACAATGAGCAGTTCTTC. The encoded protein is CASRTELAGGNNEQFF.

This rearrangement joins TRBV11-2 to TRBJ1-5; no definite D call. V lost 5 bases to trimming and J lost 7 bases, with 12 bases between them. This CDR3 comprises 13 residues. The V gene's germline CDR1 is SGHAT and CDR2 FQNNGV. CDR3 sequence (DNA): TGTGCCAGCAGCCTCGGTACCCACCAGCCCCAGCATTTT. Translating gives CASSLGTHQPQHF.